This T cell receptor (beta chain) was identified in a study of T cells in Graves' hyperthyroidism and ophthalmopathy. Study at large: The blood sample was taken at first diagnosis, before treatment began.

From germline, CDR1 is DFQATT and CDR2 SNEGSKA (reference sequence). Trimming took 1 base from V and 0 from J; bases not matched to a gene: 5. This CDR3 has 18 amino acids. Amplification of TCR beta CDR3 regions used RNA as the template. In the first-round RT-PCR of the TCR CDR3, the HTBI primer set was used. Via MiXCR, TCRdb re-called the multiplex PCR reads, giving one row per CDR3 protein. This repertoire shows 300,000 or so distinct CDR3 sequences, about 21% found once; its top ten account for around half. The chain carries TRBV20-1 and TRBJ2-1, with 14 bases aligning to TRBD2. Sequencing was done on a sample of blood. This sequence originates from a woman between 50 and 59 years old with Graves' hyperthyroidism. The DNA of the CDR3 is TGCAGTGCTAGAGGACTAGCGGGGGGGCCGAGCTCCTACAATGAGCAGTTCTTC. Amino acid sequence: CSARGLAGGPSSYNEQFF.